Given below is one T cell receptor beta chain in context. Its specificity is not known. These data originate in a study of cytomegalovirus exposure and HLA in healthy donors. Vbeta (60) and Jbeta (13) primers were used in the PCR. Method: immunoSEQ multiplex PCR; TCRdb's copy keeps in-frame clones and lacks some. The table includes approximately 170,000 clones, approximately 77% detected once. Germline CDR1 and CDR2: KGHSH and LQKENI. This CDR3 is 16 amino acids long. V dropped 4 bases and J dropped 3; count of bases not matched to a gene: 9. Findings and caveats of the study: Reports described diagnosis of cytomegalovirus status by the classifier as highly specific and sensitive.

The genes are TRBV18 and TRBJ1-1; 9 bases map to TRBD1. This clonotype was obtained from a male donor in good health and CMV-seropositive. Sequencing was performed on PBMCs. CDR3 nucleotide sequence: TGTGCCAGCTCACGCGGACAGGGGCTGTCTGACACTGAAGCTTTCTTT. It is translated as CASSRGQGLSDTEAFF.